One sample yielded the 28 T cell receptor beta chains listed below, sequenced in a study of T-cell reconstitution after alpha-beta-depleted transplantation in children (dated by TCRdb to about 2016). The sample's treatment or condition, from its label and the paper: allogeneic hematopoietic cell transplantation with graft depleted of TCRalphabeta T cells and CD19 B cells. Library preparation employed PCR. The listed sequencing device is Illumina HiSeq 2500. TCR library preparation used molecular barcoding, with unique molecular identifiers applied to normalize quantification of the TCRbeta repertoire. Using fastp at Q25 and MiXCR, TCRdb reprocessed the public reads and kept productive beta chains. Merged by CDR3 protein, the rows form single entries marked with the most common genes and DNA. The sample table contains 580,000 or so distinct CDR3 sequences; only one count was recorded for more than 20% of them. The ten largest clones represent 11% to 15% of the sample.

Material: PBMCs, mostly from graft donor cells, obtained 360 days after TCRalphabeta/CD19-depleted stem cell transplant. The receptor source for this set is a boy in the first two years of life who had a stem cell transplant for acute myeloid leukemia, so the T cells may come from the graft donor.

This clonotype was picked up a small number of times. One base away lies a much larger clone, so this may be a sequencing read error. The chain links TRBV3-1 to TRBJ2-2; 9 nucleotides agree with TRBD2. This CDR3 comprises 17 residues. Germline loops: CDR1 LGHDT, CDR2 YNNKEL (reference sequence). The CDR3 loop reads CACSQGSGGLNTGELFF. In DNA, the CDR3 is TGTGCCTGCAGCCAAGGTAGCGGGGGCCTTAACACCGGGGAGCTGTTTTTT.

The V gene is TRBV20-1, the J gene TRBJ1-5; D gene unclear. The V gene lost 0 bases and the J gene lost 9 bases, with 21 bases spanning the gap. CDR1 and CDR2 (germline): DFQATT, SNEGSKA (reference sequence). The CDR3 length is 16 residues. CDR3 residues: CSARDDRAPDVLPQHF. For the CDR3, the DNA is TGCAGTGCTAGAGATGATAGGGCCCCTGACGTGTTGCCCCAGCATTTT.

The V call is TRBV2, the J call TRBJ1-5; the D is unclear. The V end lost 7 bases, the J end lost 1 base, and 14 bases lay between the germline ends. This CDR3 spans 15 amino acids. Germline lookup yields CDR1 SNHLY and CDR2 FYNNEI. In DNA form, the CDR3 reads TGTGCCAGCACCCCGAGGAGGGTCAGCAATCAGCCCCAGCATTTT. This codes for CASTPRRVSNQPQHF.

In its sample, this clonotype was seen a few times. The rearrangement links TRBV6-5 to TRBJ2-5, with D possibly called TRBD1 or TRBD2 (5 bases each). The CDR3 sequence is 14 residues long. Germline assignment: CDR1 MNHEY and CDR2 SVGAGI. The ends were cut back, 2 bases at V and 5 bases at J, with 12 bases in the middle. CDR3 sequence: CASSYHRDGETQYF. In DNA, the CDR3 is TGTGCCAGCAGTTACCACCGGGACGGGGAGACCCAGTACTTC.

This clonotype was found a few times. With a much larger clone just one base away, this may be a read error. The rearrangement uses TRBV6-5 and TRBJ1-1; D gene unclear. The CDR3 has 11 amino acids. The germline CDR1 and CDR2 sequences are MNHEY and SVGAGI. The ends were cut back, 2 bases at V and 5 bases at J, with 3 bases in the middle. The CDR3 spells CASSYQTEAFF. The CDR3 nucleotides are TGTGCCAGCAGTTACCAGACTGAAGCTTTCTTT.

This clonotype showed up many times. V is TRBV29-1 and J is TRBJ2-7; perhaps TRBD1 as D (5 bases). This CDR3 spans 13 amino acids. Germline assignment: CDR1 SQVTM and CDR2 ANQGSEA. The germline V and J ends were trimmed by 1 base and 3 bases, with 10 bases remaining between them. This CDR3 is CSVEGQGLYEQYF. The CDR3, as DNA: TGCAGCGTTGAAGGGCAGGGCCTCTACGAGCAGTACTTC.

This clonotype was recorded many times. V usage is TRBV7-2 and J usage is TRBJ2-6, with 9 nucleotides matching TRBD1. V shed 5 bases, J shed 1 base, and the junction held 6 bases outside the gene matches. The CDR3 sequence is 17 residues long. Germline V gene sequence: CDR1 SGHTA, CDR2 FQGNSA. The CDR3 here is CASSGPGQGSGANVLTF. CDR3 in DNA: TGTGCCAGCAGCGGCCCGGGACAGGGTTCTGGGGCCAACGTCCTGACTTTC. The full variable domain, completed using reference TRBV7-2 and TRBJ2-6, is GAGVSQSPSNKVTEKGKDVELRCDPISGHTALYWYRQSLGQGLEFLIYFQGNSAPDKSGLPSDRFSAERTGGSVSTLTIQRTQQEDSAVYLCASSGPGQGSGANVLTFGAGSRLTVL.

This clonotype was seen a few times. J is TRBJ2-1 and V is TRBV12-3 or TRBV12-4; no clear D. V shed 6 bases and J shed 0 bases, with 12 bases lying between them. CDR3 length equals 15 residues. The CDR3: CASSSLTSSYNEQFF. CDR3 sequence (DNA): TGTGCCAGCAGCTCCCTTACGAGCTCCTACAATGAGCAGTTCTTC.

The chain recombines TRBV7-6 with TRBJ2-2, with 14 bases that match TRBD2. After removal of 0 bases from V and 0 bases from J, the junction contained 9 bases not matched to a gene. This CDR3 is built from 21 residues. Germline lookup yields CDR1 SGHVS and CDR2 FNYEAQ. This CDR3 reads CASSLAPRLAGGQTNTGELFF. The DNA of the CDR3 is TGTGCCAGCAGCTTAGCCCCCCGACTAGCGGGGGGGCAAACGAACACCGGGGAGCTGTTTTTT.

This clonotype has only a few counts. The rearrangement links TRBV20-1 to TRBJ2-5, with 7 bases aligning to TRBD1. Trimming at V came to 3 bases and at J to 5 bases, leaving 9 bases not matched to a gene. Germline assignment: CDR1 DFQATT and CDR2 SNEGSKA (reference sequence). This CDR3 comprises 14 residues. CDR3 bases: TGCAGTGCTAGTTGGGAATTACAGGGGGAGACCCAGTACTTC. Protein: CSASWELQGETQYF.

This chain links TRBV10-3 with TRBJ1-1, with D perhaps TRBD1 (6 bases). Trimming left V 11 bases short and J 0 bases short, with 10 bases between. CDR3 length: 12 amino acids. Germline CDR1 and CDR2: ENHRY and SYGVKD. The CDR3 region is CAVDRLNTEAFF. CDR3 DNA: TGTGCCGTCGACAGGCTGAACACTGAAGCTTTCTTT.

This clonotype has just a few counts. The chain carries TRBV12-3 or TRBV12-4 and TRBJ2-2; D unresolved. Trimming cost V 0 bases and J 0 bases, with 8 bases left between them. The CDR3 is made up of 16 amino acids. CDR3 sequence: CASSLARPANTGELFF. The CDR3 coding sequence is TGTGCCAGCAGTTTAGCCAGGCCCGCGAACACCGGGGAGCTGTTTTTT.

This clonotype was seen more than once but under ten times. The germline gene is not matched at one end of the junction; a read error may be the cause. The chain carries TRBV15 and TRBJ2-1, with 11 bases lining up with TRBD2. CDR3 length: 18 residues. Germline CDR1 and CDR2: LNHNV and YYDKDF (reference sequence). The CDR3 DNA reads as TGTGCCACCAGCAGGTCGAGACTAGCGGGGATTATAAGTAATGGGCAGTTCTTC. It translates to CATSRSRLAGIISNGQFF.

This clonotype was counted between two and nine times. J is TRBJ1-3 and V is TRBV11-2; perhaps TRBD1 as D (5 bases). CDR1 and CDR2 (germline): SGHAT, FQNNGV. This CDR3 is built from 18 residues. V lost 6 bases to trimming and J lost 0 bases, with 21 bases between them. CDR3 DNA: TGTGCCAGCAGTCTCCCGGGGGGAGGTTTCCTCTCTGGAAACACCATATATTTT. As protein: CASSLPGGGFLSGNTIYF.

The chain uses TRBV5-1 and TRBJ2-7; D is perhaps TRBD1 (6 bases). Germline CDR1 is SGHRS and CDR2 is YFSETQ. V gave up 4 bases and J gave up 4 bases, with 9 bases separating them. The CDR3 length is 12 residues. The DNA of the CDR3 is TGCGCCAGCAGCACGACAGGTTACGAGCAGTACTTC. As protein: CASSTTGYEQYF.

The chain couples TRBV6-4 to TRBJ1-5, with D perhaps matching TRBD1 (6 bases). Germline CDR1 reads MRHNA; CDR2 reads SNTAGT. V gave up 7 bases and J gave up 5 bases, with 15 bases separating them. CDR3 size: 14 residues. CDR3 nucleotide sequence: TGTGCCAGCAAGAAACACAGGGCGGATCAGCCCCAGCATTTT. It encodes CASKKHRADQPQHF.

This chain links TRBV4-3 with TRBJ1-3; D ambiguous. This CDR3 contains 15 residues. V lost 1 base and J 0 bases, leaving 7 bases between the germline ends. Germline V lookup: CDR1 LGHNA, CDR2 YSLEER. The CDR3 spells CASSQASGSGNTIYF. In DNA, the CDR3 is TGCGCCAGCAGCCAAGCATCGGGCTCTGGAAACACCATATATTTT.

This clonotype was counted ten times or more. The chain combines TRBV18 with TRBJ2-1, with D perhaps given as TRBD1 or TRBD2 (5 bases each). V lost 3 bases and J lost 2, with 17 bases in between. Germline V gene data show CDR1 as KGHSH and CDR2 as LQKENI. The CDR3 totals 17 residues. The CDR3 spells CASSPEWDRDTYNEQFF. DNA for the CDR3: TGTGCCAGCTCACCCGAATGGGACCGGGATACCTACAATGAGCAGTTCTTC.

This clonotype was observed a few times. The V call is TRBV7-2, the J call TRBJ2-3; 14 nucleotides line up with TRBD2. This CDR3 has 17 residues. J gave up 11 bases and V 1 base, and 11 bases lay outside the gene matches. The germline V gene has CDR1 SGHTA and CDR2 FQGNSA. CDR3 loop: CASSLGAGTSGGGGQYF. In nucleotides, the CDR3 is TGTGCCAGCAGCTTAGGTGCCGGGACTAGCGGGGGAGGAGGGCAGTATTTT.

The chain couples TRBV7-9 to TRBJ1-1; D uncertain. This CDR3 comprises 12 residues. Germline CDR1 is SEHNR and CDR2 is FQNEAQ (reference sequence). Deletions cut 6 bases from V and 0 bases from J, with 5 bases between. The CDR3 DNA is TGTGCCAGCAGTTGGTTGAACACTGAAGCTTTCTTT. This encodes CASSWLNTEAFF.

This clonotype turned up a few times. The chain has TRBV29-1 and TRBJ2-2; TRBD1 matches at 9 bases. Germline loops: CDR1 SQVTM, CDR2 ANQGSEA. The CDR3 runs 15 residues. V lost 7 bases to trimming and J lost 4 bases; unmatched junction nucleotides: 10. The CDR3 nucleotides read TGCAGCGCAAGACAGGGGGTCTATTCCACCGGGGAGCTGTTTTTT. Translating it yields CSARQGVYSTGELFF.

The chain links TRBV6-1 to TRBJ1-4; D gene ambiguous. The CDR3 runs to 12 residues. CDR1 is MNHNS and CDR2 is SASEGT in the germline V gene. Trimming stripped 3 bases from V and 11 bases from J, with 10 bases between. CDR3 residues: CASSDTTSKLFF. Here the CDR3 DNA reads TGTGCCAGCAGTGACACAACAAGTAAACTGTTTTTT.

The V call is TRBV28, the J call TRBJ2-1; D not resolved. V was cut by 5 bases and J by 5 bases, with 19 bases left in between. CDR1 is MDHEN, CDR2 SYDVKM, per germline. CDR3 length: 16 residues. Here the CDR3 DNA reads TGTGCCAGCAGTAGTCCCATCTCCCCACGAAACAATGAGCAGTTCTTC. Protein product: CASSSPISPRNNEQFF. Supplemented by reference TRBV28 and TRBJ2-1, the full variable domain reads DVKVTQSSRYLVKRTGEKVFLECVQDMDHENMFWYRQDPGLGLRLIYFSYDVKMKEKGDIPEGYSVSREKKERFSLILESASTNQTSMYLCASSSPISPRNNEQFFGPGTRLTVL.

This rearrangement joins TRBV20-1 to TRBJ2-7, with a tentative D call TRBD1 (6 bases). Germline CDR1 and CDR2: DFQATT and SNEGSKA (reference sequence). The CDR3 spans 14 residues. The germline V and J ends were trimmed by 4 bases and 4 bases, with 17 bases remaining between them. The CDR3 coding sequence is TGCAGTGCTACTCCGCTACAGGGCCCGTACGAGCAGTACGTC. Its protein product is CSATPLQGPYEQYV.

This chain uses TRBV27 with TRBJ2-7; unclear D gene. The CDR3 is 15 amino acids. Trimming left V 10 bases short and J 2 bases short, with 21 bases between. In germline, CDR1 is MNHEY, CDR2 SMNVEV (reference sequence). The CDR3 region is CATAFGPRGPYEQYF. CDR3 nucleotide sequence: TGTGCCACCGCGTTTGGGCCTAGAGGTCCCTACGAGCAGTACTTC.

The CDR3 sequence is CASSWPGTDSYEQYF. Here the CDR3 DNA reads TGCGCCAGCAGCTGGCCCGGGACGGACTCCTACGAGCAGTACTTC. The V call is TRBV5-1, the J call TRBJ2-7; either TRBD1 or TRBD2 may fit D (5 bases each). The germline gives CDR1 SGHRS, CDR2 YFSETQ. V lost 3 bases, J lost 0 bases, and 13 bases lay in between. The CDR3 sequence is 15 residues long.

The chain couples TRBV6-2 or TRBV6-3 to TRBJ2-7, with D uncertain. CDR1 MNHEY and CDR2 SVGEGT come from the germline V gene. V gave up 0 bases and J gave up 3 bases, with 15 bases separating them. CDR3 length: 16 amino acids. The CDR3 DNA sequence: TGTGCCAGCAGTTACTCAGCGCCCTCGAATGGCTACGAGCAGTACTTC. As protein: CASSYSAPSNGYEQYF.

The V call is TRBV12-3 or TRBV12-4, the J call TRBJ1-5, with a weak D call TRBD1 (5 bases). There are 17 residues in the CDR3. With 4 bases removed from V and 3 bases from J, the gap between germline ends came to 19 bases. CDR3 protein: CASSSSGPRRYNQPQHF. The DNA for the CDR3 is TGTGCCAGCAGTTCATCGGGACCCCGGAGGTACAATCAGCCCCAGCATTTT.